This T cell receptor (beta chain) came from a study of sequential checkpoint blockade in melanoma. V was clipped by 0 bases and J by 5 bases; unmatched bases: 2. The CDR3 length is 14 residues. Germline loops: CDR1 MGHRA, CDR2 YSYEKL. As to treatment: randomized to nivolumab then ipilimumab (arm A) or the reverse (arm B). Sorted cells were live CD3+CD8+, lacking CD19 and CD56, from PBMCs. Assay used: immunoSEQ multiplex PCR; TCRdb lists only in-frame clones, some missing. The sample records over 8,000 clones, roughly 70% being singletons. J is TRBJ2-7 and V is TRBV4-1; TRBD1 matches at 9 bases. The sequence came from a human patient with melanoma. Some clones in this sample may be carry-over from other donors' samples. The sample consisted of CD8+ T cells sorted from blood (inferred from file names), taken from a patient given nivolumab and ipilimumab in sequence. CDR3 in amino acids: CASSQEGQGDEQYF. CDR3 nucleotide sequence: TGCGCCAGCAGCCAAGAGGGACAGGGAGACGAGCAGTACTTC.